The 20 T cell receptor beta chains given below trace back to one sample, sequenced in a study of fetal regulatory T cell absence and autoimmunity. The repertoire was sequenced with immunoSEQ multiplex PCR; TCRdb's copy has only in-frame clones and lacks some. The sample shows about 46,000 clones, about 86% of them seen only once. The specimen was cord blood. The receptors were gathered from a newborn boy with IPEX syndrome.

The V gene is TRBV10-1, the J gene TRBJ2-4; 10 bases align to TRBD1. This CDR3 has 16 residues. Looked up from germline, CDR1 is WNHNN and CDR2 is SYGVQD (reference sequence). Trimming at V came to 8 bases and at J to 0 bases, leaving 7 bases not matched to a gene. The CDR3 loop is CASLPGTGVAKNIQYF. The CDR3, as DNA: TGCGCCAGCCTCCCCGGGACAGGGGTAGCCAAAAACATTCAGTACTTC.

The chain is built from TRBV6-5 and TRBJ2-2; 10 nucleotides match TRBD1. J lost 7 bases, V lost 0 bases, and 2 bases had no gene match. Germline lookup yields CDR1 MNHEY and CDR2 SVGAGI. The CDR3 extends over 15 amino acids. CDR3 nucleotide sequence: TGTGCCAGCAGTTACTCGGGACAGGGGCACGGGGAGCTGTTTTTT. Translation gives CASSYSGQGHGELFF.

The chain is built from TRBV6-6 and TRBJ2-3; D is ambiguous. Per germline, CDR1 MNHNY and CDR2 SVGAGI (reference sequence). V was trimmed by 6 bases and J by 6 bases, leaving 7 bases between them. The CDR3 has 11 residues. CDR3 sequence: CASRTPDTQYF. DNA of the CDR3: TGTGCCAGCAGGACTCCGGATACGCAGTATTTT.

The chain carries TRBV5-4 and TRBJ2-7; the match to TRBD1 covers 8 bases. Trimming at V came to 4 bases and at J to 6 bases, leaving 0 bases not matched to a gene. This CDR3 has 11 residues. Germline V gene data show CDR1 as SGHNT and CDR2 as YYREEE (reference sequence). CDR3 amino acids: CASSTGGEQYF. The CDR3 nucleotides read TGTGCCAGCAGCACAGGGGGCGAGCAGTACTTC.

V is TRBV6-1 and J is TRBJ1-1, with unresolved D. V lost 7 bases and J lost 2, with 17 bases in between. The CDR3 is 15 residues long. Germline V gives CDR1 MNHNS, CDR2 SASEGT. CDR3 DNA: TGTGCCAGCATATACAGAACGGACCATAACACTGAAGCTTTCTTT. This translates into CASIYRTDHNTEAFF.

The CDR3 reads CAWSRPPGGRGNEQFF. The CDR3 bases are TGTGCCTGGAGTAGGCCTCCTGGGGGGAGAGGTAATGAGCAGTTCTTC. The V call is TRBV30, the J call TRBJ2-1; TRBD2 is a possible D gene (6 bases). The CDR3 consists of 16 residues. Germline lookup yields CDR1 GTSNPN and CDR2 SVGIG (reference sequence). V lost 2 bases and J 7 bases, leaving 21 bases between the germline ends.

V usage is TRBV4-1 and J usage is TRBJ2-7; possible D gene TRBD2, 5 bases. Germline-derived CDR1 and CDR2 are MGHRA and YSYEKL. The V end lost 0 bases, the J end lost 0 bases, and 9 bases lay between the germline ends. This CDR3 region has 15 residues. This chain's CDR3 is CASSQDKGDSYEQYF. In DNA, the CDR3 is TGCGCCAGCAGCCAAGATAAGGGAGACTCCTACGAGCAGTACTTC.

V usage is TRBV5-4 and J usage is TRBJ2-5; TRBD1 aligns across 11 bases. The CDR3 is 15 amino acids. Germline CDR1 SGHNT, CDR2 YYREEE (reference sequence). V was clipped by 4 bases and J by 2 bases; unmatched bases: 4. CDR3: CASSTRDRGQETQYF. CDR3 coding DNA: TGTGCCAGCAGCACCCGGGACAGGGGGCAAGAGACCCAGTACTTC. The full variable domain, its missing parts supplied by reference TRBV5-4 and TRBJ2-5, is ETGVTQSPTHLIKTRGQQVTLRCSSQSGHNTVSWYQQALGQGPQFIFQYYREEENGRGNFPPRFSGLQFPNYSSELNVNALELDDSALYLCASSTRDRGQETQYFGPGTRLLVL.

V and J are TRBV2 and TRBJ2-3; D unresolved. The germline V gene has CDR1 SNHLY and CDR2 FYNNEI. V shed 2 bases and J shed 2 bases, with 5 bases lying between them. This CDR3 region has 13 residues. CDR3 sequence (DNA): TGTGCCAGCAGTGAACGAATCACAGATACGCAGTATTTT. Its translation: CASSERITDTQYF.

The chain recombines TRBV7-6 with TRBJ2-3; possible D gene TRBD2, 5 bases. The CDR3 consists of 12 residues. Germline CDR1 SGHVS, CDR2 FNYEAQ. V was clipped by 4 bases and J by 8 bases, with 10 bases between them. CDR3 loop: CASSSNRGTQYF. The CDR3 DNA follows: TGTGCCAGCAGCTCTAACCGGGGTACGCAGTATTTT.

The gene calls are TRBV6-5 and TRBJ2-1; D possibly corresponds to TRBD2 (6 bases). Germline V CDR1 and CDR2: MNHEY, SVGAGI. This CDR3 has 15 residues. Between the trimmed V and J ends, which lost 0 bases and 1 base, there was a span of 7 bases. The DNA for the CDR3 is TGTGCCAGCAGTTACTCGGGGGGATCCTACAATGAGCAGTTCTTC. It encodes CASSYSGGSYNEQFF.

CDR3 residues: CAWEAPWPGLAFRGQETQYF. The CDR3 region has the DNA TGTGCCTGGGAAGCCCCCTGGCCGGGACTAGCGTTTAGGGGCCAAGAGACCCAGTACTTC. The J gene is TRBJ2-5, the V gene TRBV30, with 10 bases lining up with TRBD2. The germline V gene encodes CDR1 GTSNPN and CDR2 SVGIG (reference sequence). The CDR3 is made up of 20 amino acids. The trim removed 5 bases at V and 1 base at J, leaving 22 bases unmatched.

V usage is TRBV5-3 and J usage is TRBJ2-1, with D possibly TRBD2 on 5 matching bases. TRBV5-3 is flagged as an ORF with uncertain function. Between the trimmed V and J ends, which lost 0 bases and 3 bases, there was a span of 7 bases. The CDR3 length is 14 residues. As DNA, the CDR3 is TGTGCCAGAAGCTTGGAGGCGGGCTACAATGAGCAGTTCTTC. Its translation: CARSLEAGYNEQFF.

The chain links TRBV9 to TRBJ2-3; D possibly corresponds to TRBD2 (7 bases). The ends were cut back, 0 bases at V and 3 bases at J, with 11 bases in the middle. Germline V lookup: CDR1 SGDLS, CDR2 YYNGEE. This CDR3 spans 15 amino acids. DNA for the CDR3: TGTGCCAGCAGCGTAGCGGGGGGCCTGACAGATACGCAGTATTTT. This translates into CASSVAGGLTDTQYF.

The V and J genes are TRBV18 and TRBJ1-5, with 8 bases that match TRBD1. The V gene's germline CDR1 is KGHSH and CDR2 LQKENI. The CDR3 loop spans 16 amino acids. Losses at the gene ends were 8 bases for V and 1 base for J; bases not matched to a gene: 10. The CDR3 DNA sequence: TGTGCCAGCCATGAAACAGGGGGGACAAGCAATCAGCCCCAGCATTTT. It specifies CASHETGGTSNQPQHF. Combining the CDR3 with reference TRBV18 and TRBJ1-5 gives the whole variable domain NAGVMQNPRHLVRRRGQEARLRCSPMKGHSHVYWYRQLPEEGLKFMVYLQKENIIDESGMPKERFSAEFPKEGPSILRIQQVVRGDSAAYFCASHETGGTSNQPQHFGDGTRLSIL.

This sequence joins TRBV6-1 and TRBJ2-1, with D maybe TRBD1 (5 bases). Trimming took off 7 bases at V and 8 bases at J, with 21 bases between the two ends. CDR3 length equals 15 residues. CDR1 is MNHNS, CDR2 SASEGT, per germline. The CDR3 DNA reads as TGTGCCAGCACCCGACCGCCCACAGGTTTGGATGAGCAGTTCTTC. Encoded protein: CASTRPPTGLDEQFF.

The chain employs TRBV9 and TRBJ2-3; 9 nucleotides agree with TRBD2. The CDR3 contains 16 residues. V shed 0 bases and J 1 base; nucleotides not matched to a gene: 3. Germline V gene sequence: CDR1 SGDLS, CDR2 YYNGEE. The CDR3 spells CASSVVVAGGTDTQYF. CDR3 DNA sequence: TGTGCCAGCAGCGTAGTTGTAGCGGGAGGCACAGATACGCAGTATTTT.

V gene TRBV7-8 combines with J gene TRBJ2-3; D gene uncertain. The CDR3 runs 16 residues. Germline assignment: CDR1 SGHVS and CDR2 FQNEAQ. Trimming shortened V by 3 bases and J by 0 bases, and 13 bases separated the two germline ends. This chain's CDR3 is CASSFLGKQSTDTQYF. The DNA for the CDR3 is TGTGCCAGCAGCTTTCTGGGGAAACAAAGCACAGATACGCAGTATTTT.

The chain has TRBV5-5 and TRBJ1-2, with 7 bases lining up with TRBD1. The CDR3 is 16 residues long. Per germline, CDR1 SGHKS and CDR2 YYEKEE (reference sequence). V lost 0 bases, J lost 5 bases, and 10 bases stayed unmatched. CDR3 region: CASSLDIQQGPYGYTF. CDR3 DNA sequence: TGTGCCAGCAGCTTGGACATTCAACAGGGGCCGTATGGCTACACCTTC. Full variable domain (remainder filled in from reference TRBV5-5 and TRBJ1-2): DAGVTQSPTHLIKTRGQQVTLRCSPISGHKSVSWYQQVLGQGPQFIFQYYEKEERGRGNFPDRFSARQFPNYSSELNVNALLLGDSALYLCASSLDIQQGPYGYTFGSGTRLTVV.

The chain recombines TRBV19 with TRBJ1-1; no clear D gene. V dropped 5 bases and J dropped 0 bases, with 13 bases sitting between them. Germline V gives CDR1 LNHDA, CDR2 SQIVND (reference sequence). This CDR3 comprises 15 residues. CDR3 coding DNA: TGTGCCAGTAGTGAACAAGGGTTCATGAACACTGAAGCTTTCTTT. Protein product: CASSEQGFMNTEAFF.